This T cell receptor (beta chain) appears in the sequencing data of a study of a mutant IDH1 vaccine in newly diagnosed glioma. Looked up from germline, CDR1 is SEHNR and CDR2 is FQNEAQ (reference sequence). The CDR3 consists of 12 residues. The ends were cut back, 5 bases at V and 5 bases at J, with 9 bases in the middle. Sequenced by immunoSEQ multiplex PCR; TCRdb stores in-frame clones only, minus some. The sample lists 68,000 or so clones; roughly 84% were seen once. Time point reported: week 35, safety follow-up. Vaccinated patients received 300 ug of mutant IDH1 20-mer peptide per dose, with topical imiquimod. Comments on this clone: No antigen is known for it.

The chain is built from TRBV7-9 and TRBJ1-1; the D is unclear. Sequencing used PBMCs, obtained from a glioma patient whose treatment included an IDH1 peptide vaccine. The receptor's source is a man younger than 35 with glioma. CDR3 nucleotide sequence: TGTGCCAGCAGCAAGACACGGACTGAAGCTTTCTTT. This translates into CASSKTRTEAFF.